This entry concerns a single T cell receptor beta chain. Germline CDR1 is LGHDT and CDR2 is YNNKEL (reference sequence). This CDR3 is built from 15 residues. J gave up 2 bases and V 4 bases, and 1 base lay outside the gene matches. This record comes from a study of blood T cell repertoires in COVID-19. About the study: Some COVID-19 samples were acute and others convalescent; all came from the United States, Italy and Spain. PBMCs, B-cell-depleted T cells, or T cells were the source of the cDNA or gDNA that made up the material.

In the original workflow: Researchers report that nucleated cell counts were estimated from reference gene primer amplification. Measured with immunoSEQ multiplex PCR; TCRdb has only the in-frame clones, and not every one. The V and J calls and clone size come from that table; D and trimming were worked out from the DNA. The table records about 140,000 clones, around 84% of them present only once. This clonotype was sampled from a woman aged 60 to 75 with acute or convalescent COVID-19. The V and J genes are TRBV3-1 (or the pseudogene TRBV3-2) and TRBJ2-7; 14 bases fit TRBD2. Sequenced sample: peripheral blood. The CDR3 nucleotides are TGTGCCAGCAGCCCGACTAGCGGGGGGGCCTACGAGCAGTACTTC. This encodes CASSPTSGGAYEQYF.